This T cell receptor (beta chain) was observed in a study of memory CD4+ T cells and cytomegalovirus serostatus. Study-level results: CD4+ memory repertoires contained about 40% of the roughly 160 reported CMV TCRbeta sequences.

Assay used: immunoSEQ multiplex PCR; TCRdb lists only in-frame clones, some missing. This table has around 76,000 clones, around 78% appearing once. Single viable CD3+CD4+CD8-CD45RO+ cells were sorted as the memory CD4+ T cells. Note on this clone: Its target is not known.

The origin of this receptor is an adult in good health and CMV-seropositive. The sequencing sample was made of memory CD4+ T cells from blood.

The CDR3 is CASRSLNTEAFF. In DNA form, the CDR3 reads TGCGCCAGCAGATCTCTAAACACTGAAGCTTTCTTT. This chain links TRBV10-2 with TRBJ1-1; D remains unclear. From germline, CDR1 is WSHSY and CDR2 SAAADI. Trimming removed 6 bases from V and 2 bases from J, with 7 bases in between. CDR3 length: 12 amino acids.